This T cell receptor beta chain came from a study of beta chain features in type 1 diabetes. Germline loops: CDR1 SQVTM, CDR2 ANQGSEA. Trimming removed 4 bases at V and 4 bases at J, with 16 bases between. CDR3 length: 14 residues. Overall study results and limits: Patients with Type 1 diabetes showed moderately but significantly shorter TCRB CDR3s in all four CD4+ subsets. Patients with type 1 diabetes carried fewer insertions and had more deletions at their VDJ junctions. Patients and controls would be equally affected if PCR favored shorter templates.

In its sample, this clone was seen a few times. Antigen unknown. The whole isolated RNA underwent reverse transcription, so sequencing captured expressed TCRB transcripts. Here immunoSEQ multiplex PCR was the method, and the copy in TCRdb shows in-frame clones only, minus some. The data hold approximately 250,000 clones, with roughly 16% observed a single time. The receptor's source is a man aged 25 to 40 with type 1 diabetes. The chain combines TRBV29-1 with TRBJ2-5; possibly TRBD2 for D (7 bases). The sample consisted of naive CD4+ T cells from blood. The CDR3 DNA sequence: TGCAGCGTTGTACAGGGAGGGGGTGTAGAGACCCAGTACTTC. Its protein product is CSVVQGGGVETQYF. The full variable domain, its missing parts supplied by reference TRBV29-1 and TRBJ2-5, is SAVISQKPSRDICQRGTSLTIQCQVDSQVTMMFWYRQQPGQSLTLIATANQGSEATYESGFVIDKFPISRPNLTFSTLTVSNMSPEDSSIYLCSVVQGGGVETQYFGPGTRLLVL.